Below, 17 T cell receptor beta chains from the same sample are listed, as sequenced in a study of T cells in Graves' hyperthyroidism and ophthalmopathy. There were TCR beta CDR3 regions amplified from RNA transcripts. The HTBI primer set drove a first-round RT-PCR of the TCR CDR3. TCRdb reprocessed the multiplex PCR reads with MiXCR, giving one entry per CDR3 protein. This table has around 620,000 distinct CDR3 sequences, 14% appearing once. Sequencing was performed on blood. All receptors come from a young woman with Graves' ophthalmopathy.

This clonotype was seen many times. CDR3 region: CASSAPGTPEAFF. The CDR3 DNA reads as TGTGCCAGCAGTGCCCCAGGGACACCCGAAGCTTTCTTT. The chain is built from TRBV6-2 or TRBV6-3 and TRBJ1-1; TRBD1 is a possible D gene (6 bases). Trimming stripped 5 bases from V and 8 bases from J, with 15 bases between. The CDR3 has 13 amino acids. Germline CDR1 and CDR2: MNHEY and SVGEGT.

This clonotype was found a few times. This may stem from a read error, because a much larger clone lies one nucleotide away. V and J are TRBV28 and TRBJ2-5, with 7 bases fitting TRBD1. This CDR3 contains 16 residues. CDR1 MDHEN and CDR2 SYDVKM come from the germline V gene. CDR3 region: CVSSEGTAKHQETQYF. The CDR3 nucleotides are TGTGTCAGCAGTGAAGGGACAGCGAAACACCAAGAGACCCAATACTTC.

As to this clonotype: A read error may be the cause here, since a much bigger clone is one base away. This chain links TRBV29-1 with TRBJ2-7, with 9 bases identical to TRBD1. Germline V gives CDR1 SQVTM, CDR2 ANQGSEA. The length of the CDR3 is 14 residues. Unmatched junction bases numbered 12, after V lost 5 bases and J lost 7 bases. CDR3 amino acids: CSVRGQGRRHEQYF. The DNA of the CDR3 is TGCAGCGTTCGAGGACAGGGGCGACGGCATGAGCAGTACTTC.

This clonotype was recorded at least ten times. The V call is TRBV2, the J call TRBJ1-2; possible D gene TRBD1, 5 bases. Trimming cost V 8 bases and J 0 bases, with 10 bases left between them. This CDR3 contains 13 residues. Germline values: CDR1 SNHLY, CDR2 FYNNEI. CDR3 in amino acids: CASLQEANYGYTF. The CDR3, as DNA: TGTGCCAGCCTACAGGAAGCTAACTATGGCTACACCTTC. The full variable domain, completed using reference TRBV2 and TRBJ1-2, is EPEVTQTPSHQVTQMGQEVILRCVPISNHLYFYWYRQILGQKVEFLVSFYNNEISEKSEIFDDQFSVERPDGSNFTLKIRSTKLEDSAMYFCASLQEANYGYTFGSGTRLTVV.

On this clonotype itself: With a much larger clone just one base away, this may be a read error. The J gene is TRBJ2-3, the V gene TRBV12-3 or TRBV12-4; 10 positions match TRBD2. The CDR3 is made up of 18 amino acids. CDR3 in amino acids: CASSPDGTSVPSTGTQYF. CDR3 bases: TGTGCCAGCAGTCCAGACGGGACTAGCGTACCTAGCACAGGTACGCAGTATTTT.

The table lists this clonotype with a few counts. V usage is TRBV9 and J usage is TRBJ2-1, with 8 nucleotides matching TRBD2. The CDR3 spans 21 residues. Per germline, CDR1 SGDLS and CDR2 YYNGEE. V gave up 3 bases and J gave up 7 bases; unmatched junction bases: 27. CDR3 DNA: TGTGCCAGCAGCGCGGCCCCACATCCCTCCCCATGGAGCGGGAGCGCTAATGAGCAGTTCTTC. Protein: CASSAAPHPSPWSGSANEQFF.

There are a few counts of this clonotype. V and J are TRBV20-1 and TRBJ1-1, with TRBD1 as a possible D gene (6 bases). This CDR3 has 15 residues. Germline V gene lookup returns CDR1 DFQATT and CDR2 SNEGSKA (reference sequence). The V and J ends lost 6 bases and 9 bases respectively, with 26 bases between them. CDR3: CSAPSRGAVRTKAFF. DNA for the CDR3: TGCAGTGCCCCGTCTAGGGGGGCCGTTCGGACTAAAGCTTTCTTT.

This clonotype was seen repeatedly, ten times or more. The chain carries TRBV30 and TRBJ2-5; D is undetermined. The CDR3 runs 13 residues. V was shortened by 1 base and J by 1 base, with 7 bases between the two germline ends. The germline V gene has CDR1 GTSNPN and CDR2 SVGIG (reference sequence). Written as DNA, the CDR3 is TGTGCCTGGAGTGGAGTGATCCAAGAGACCCAGTACTTC. Amino acid sequence: CAWSGVIQETQYF. The variable domain in full, with the rest retrieved from reference TRBV30 and TRBJ2-5, is SQTIHQWPATLVQPVGSPLSLECTVEGTSNPNLYWYRQAAGRGLQLLFYSVGIGQISSEVPQNLSASRPQDRQFILSSKKLLLSDSGFYLCAWSGVIQETQYFGPGTRLLVL.

The chain links TRBV5-5 to TRBJ1-5; D gene ambiguous. The CDR3 has 17 amino acids. Germline assignment: CDR1 SGHKS and CDR2 YYEKEE (reference sequence). V shed 1 base and J shed 2 bases, with 16 bases lying between them. The CDR3 DNA reads TGTGCCAGCAGCTTGTCGGCAGTGAGCCTACGCAATCAGCCCCAGCATTTT. As protein: CASSLSAVSLRNQPQHF.

The chain uses TRBV29-1 and TRBJ2-7; 10 bases agree with TRBD1. The germline gives CDR1 SQVTM, CDR2 ANQGSEA. V shed 4 bases, J shed 3 bases, and the junction held 3 bases outside the gene matches. The CDR3 consists of 13 residues. The CDR3, as DNA: TGCAGCGTTGGGGGACAGGGGCGCTACGAGCAGTACTTC. This encodes CSVGGQGRYEQYF.

The chain carries TRBV19 and TRBJ2-7, with 7 bases that match TRBD2. CDR3 length: 15 amino acids. V trimming: 3 bases; J trimming: 3 bases; junction bases outside the gene matches: 8. Germline assignment: CDR1 LNHDA and CDR2 SQIVND (reference sequence). CDR3 sequence reads: CASSMEAGVIYEQYF. The CDR3 coding sequence is TGTGCCAGTAGTATGGAGGCGGGAGTGATCTACGAGCAGTACTTC.

V and J are TRBV19 and TRBJ1-5; 8 nucleotides agree with TRBD1. J lost 7 bases, V lost 7 bases, and 12 bases had no gene match. CDR1 LNHDA and CDR2 SQIVND come from the germline V gene (reference sequence). The CDR3 spans 15 residues. Here the CDR3 DNA reads TGTGCCAGTACCGATTCAGGGGGCGCGCAACAGCCCCAGCATTTT. Translating it yields CASTDSGGAQQPQHF.

Comment on this clonotype: A much larger clone differs from this one at a single base, so this may be a read error. This rearrangement joins TRBV30 to TRBJ2-5, with 7 bases matching TRBD1. TRBJ2-1 matches the DNA end more closely, so the J call is doubtful. Germline loops: CDR1 GTSNPN, CDR2 SVGIG (reference sequence). This CDR3 has 13 amino acids. The CDR3 nucleotides are TGTGCCCGACGGGGACAGAACCAAGAGACCCAGTTCTTC. Its protein is CARRGQNQETQFF.

V gene TRBV24-1 combines with J gene TRBJ2-5; 8 bases line up with TRBD1. V lost 3 bases and J lost 7; bases outside the gene matches: 9. Per the germline V gene, CDR1 is KGHDR and CDR2 is SFDVKD. CDR3 length equals 15 residues. CDR3 residues: CATSDHGQGILTQYF. The CDR3 nucleotides read TGTGCCACCAGTGATCACGGACAGGGAATTTTGACCCAGTACTTC.

The sample holds a few counts of this clonotype. The CDR3 bases are TGTGCCAGCAGTTTAGAGGGGAAGGGGGTTAAGGACTATGGCTACACCTTC. It codes for CASSLEGKGVKDYGYTF. This chain uses TRBV27 with TRBJ1-2, with a weak D call TRBD1 (6 bases). The CDR3 spans 17 residues. V lost 2 bases and J 3 bases, leaving 19 bases between the germline ends. Germline CDR1 is MNHEY and CDR2 is SMNVEV (reference sequence).

Of note for this clonotype: This may stem from a read error, because a much larger clone lies one nucleotide away. The CDR3 DNA reads as TGTGCCAGCAGGGCCAGAGTAGCGCGACCCTACGAGCAGTTCTTC. Its translation is CASRARVARPYEQFF. V gene TRBV2 combines with J gene TRBJ2-7; the D gene is possibly TRBD2 (5 bases). The J call may not be correct, given that the DNA end is closer to TRBJ2-1. The CDR3 covers 15 residues. The germline CDR1 and CDR2 sequences are SNHLY and FYNNEI.

The chain carries TRBV6-5 and TRBJ2-7; a possible D gene is TRBD1 (6 bases). V lost 0 bases and J lost 3, with 9 bases in between. The CDR3 spans 14 residues. In germline, CDR1 is MNHEY, CDR2 SVGAGI. Written as DNA, the CDR3 is TGTGCCAGCAGTTACTCGAGGGACAACTACGAGCAGTACTTC. Translated: CASSYSRDNYEQYF.